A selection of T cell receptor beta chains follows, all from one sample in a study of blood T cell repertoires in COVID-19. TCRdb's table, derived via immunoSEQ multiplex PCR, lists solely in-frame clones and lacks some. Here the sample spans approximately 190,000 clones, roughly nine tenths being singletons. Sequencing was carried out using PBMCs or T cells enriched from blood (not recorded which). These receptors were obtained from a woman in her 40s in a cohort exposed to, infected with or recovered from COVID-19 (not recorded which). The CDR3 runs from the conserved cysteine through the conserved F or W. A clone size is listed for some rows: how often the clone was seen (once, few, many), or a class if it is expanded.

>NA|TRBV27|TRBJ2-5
CASRAGTSGPNPPGETQYF
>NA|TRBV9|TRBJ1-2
CASSVGASSLYGYTF
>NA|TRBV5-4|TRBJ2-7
CASSFRGGPSYEQYF
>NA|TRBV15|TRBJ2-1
CATSRGTYNEQFF
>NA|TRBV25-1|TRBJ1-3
CASSDPSAGNTIYF
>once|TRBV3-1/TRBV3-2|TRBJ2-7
CASSQSGFSYEQYF
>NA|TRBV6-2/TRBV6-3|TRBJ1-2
CASSDSPKNYGYTF
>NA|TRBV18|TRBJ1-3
CASSPMDRSSGNTIYF
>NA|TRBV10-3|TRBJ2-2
CAITEGVHTGELFF
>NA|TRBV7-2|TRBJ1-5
CASSSQGDQPQHF
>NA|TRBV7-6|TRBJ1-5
CASSLDISNQPQHF
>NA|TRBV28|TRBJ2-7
CASSFRQGSSYEQYF
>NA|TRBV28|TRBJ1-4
CASTSGQGYEKLFF
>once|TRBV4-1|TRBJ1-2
CASSQLRREVDYGYTF
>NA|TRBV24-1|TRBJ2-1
CATSSGGKSYNEQFF
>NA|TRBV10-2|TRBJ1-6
CASSVQGNSPLHF
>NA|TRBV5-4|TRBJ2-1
CASSGGGLAGGNNEQFF
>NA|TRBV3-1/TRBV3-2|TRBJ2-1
CASSQNLAEYNEQFF
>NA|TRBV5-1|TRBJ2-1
CASSLTYIRREYPNEQFF
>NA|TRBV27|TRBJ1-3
CASSFGTGSGNTIYF
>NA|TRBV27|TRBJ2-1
CASSLVEQTYNEQFF
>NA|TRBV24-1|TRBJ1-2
CATSDSTGPSRTMRGYTF
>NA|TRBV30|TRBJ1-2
CAWGEPGQGYYGYTF
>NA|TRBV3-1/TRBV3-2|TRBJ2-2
CASSQDPRGQPNTGELFF
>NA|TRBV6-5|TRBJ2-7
CASSYSGQKYEQYF
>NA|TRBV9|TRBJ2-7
CASSIAGNPPYEQYF
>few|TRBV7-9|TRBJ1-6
CASSYGQGNSPLHF
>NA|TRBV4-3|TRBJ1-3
CASSQVDRSGNTIYF
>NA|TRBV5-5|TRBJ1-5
CASSLVGTGVQPQHF
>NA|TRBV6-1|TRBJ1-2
CASSHLRDRYGYTF
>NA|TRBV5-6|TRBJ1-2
CASSPRQGIGFGYTF
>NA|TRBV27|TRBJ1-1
CASSLSVNTEAFF
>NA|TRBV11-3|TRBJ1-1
CASSHPDRVGAEAFF
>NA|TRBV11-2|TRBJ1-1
CASSYTPYTEAFF
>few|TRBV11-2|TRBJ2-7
CASSYGISNYEQYF
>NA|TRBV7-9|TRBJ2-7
CASSLAGTGGQQYF
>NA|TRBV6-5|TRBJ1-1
CASTKTGGRTEAFF
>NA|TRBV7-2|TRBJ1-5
CASSQDRNQPQHF